Shown below are 2 T cell receptor beta chains from a single sample sequenced in a study of T cell responses to AZD1222 COVID-19 vaccine. Clones were sequenced by immunoSEQ multiplex PCR, and TCRdb holds only the in-frame ones, with some missing. The table records roughly 87,000 clones, around nine tenths of them present only once. Sequencing used peripheral blood, obtained 28 days after the second AZD1222 dose. These receptors all stem from an adult who received the AZD1222 COVID-19 vaccine.

This rearrangement joins TRBV7-2 to TRBJ1-5; D is uncertain. Germline loops: CDR1 SGHTA, CDR2 FQGNSA. Trimming left V 3 bases short and J 3 bases short, with 6 bases between. The CDR3 has 13 residues. CDR3 residues: CASSFSVNQPQHF. The CDR3, as DNA: TGTGCCAGCAGCTTTAGCGTCAATCAGCCCCAGCATTTT.

V usage is TRBV6-2 or TRBV6-3 and J usage is TRBJ1-5; D possibly corresponds to TRBD1 (6 bases). The CDR3 is 15 residues long. CDR1 and CDR2 from the germline V gene are MNHEY and SVGEGT. Trimming took 4 bases from V and 7 from J, leaving 17 bases between them. CDR3 region: CASSSHRAGDQPQHF. The CDR3 nucleotides read TGTGCCAGCAGTTCCCACAGGGCGGGAGACCAGCCCCAGCATTTT.